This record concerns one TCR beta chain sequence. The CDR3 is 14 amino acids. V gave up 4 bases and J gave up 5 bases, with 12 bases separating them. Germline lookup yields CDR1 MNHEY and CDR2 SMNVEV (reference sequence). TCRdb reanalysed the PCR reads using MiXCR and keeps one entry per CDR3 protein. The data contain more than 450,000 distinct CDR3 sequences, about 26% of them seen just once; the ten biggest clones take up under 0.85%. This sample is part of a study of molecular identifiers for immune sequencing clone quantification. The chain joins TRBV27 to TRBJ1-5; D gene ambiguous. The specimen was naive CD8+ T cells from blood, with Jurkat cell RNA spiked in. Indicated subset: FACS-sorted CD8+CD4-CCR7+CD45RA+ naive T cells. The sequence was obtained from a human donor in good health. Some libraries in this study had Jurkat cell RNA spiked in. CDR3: CASSSRLFHQPQHF. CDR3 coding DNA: TGTGCCAGCAGTTCCAGGTTGTTTCATCAGCCCCAGCATTTT.